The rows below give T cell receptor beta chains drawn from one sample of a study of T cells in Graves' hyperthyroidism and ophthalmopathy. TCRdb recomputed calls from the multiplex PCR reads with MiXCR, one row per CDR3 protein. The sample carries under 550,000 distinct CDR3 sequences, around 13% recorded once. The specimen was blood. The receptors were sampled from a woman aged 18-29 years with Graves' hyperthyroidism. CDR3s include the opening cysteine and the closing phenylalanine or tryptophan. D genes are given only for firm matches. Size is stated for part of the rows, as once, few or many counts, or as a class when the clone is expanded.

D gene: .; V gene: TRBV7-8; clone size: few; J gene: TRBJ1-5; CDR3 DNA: TGTGCCAGCAGCCCCCAAGGTCAGCCCCAGCATTTT; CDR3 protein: CASSPQGQPQHF
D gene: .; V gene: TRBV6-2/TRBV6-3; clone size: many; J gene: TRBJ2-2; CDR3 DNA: TGTGCCAGCAGTTACAGGGACACCGGGGAGCTGTTTTTT; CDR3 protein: CASSYRDTGELFF
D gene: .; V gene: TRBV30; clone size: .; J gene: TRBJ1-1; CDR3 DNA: TGTGCCTGGAGTTCTACTAGGACTGAAGCTTTCTTT; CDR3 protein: CAWSSTRTEAFF
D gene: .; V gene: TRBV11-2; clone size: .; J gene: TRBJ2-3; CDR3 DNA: TGTGCCAGCAGCTTAATGGGGGGCGGAGATACGCAGTATTTT; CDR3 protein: CASSLMGGGDTQYF
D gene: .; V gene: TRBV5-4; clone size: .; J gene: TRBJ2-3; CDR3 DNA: TGTGCCAGCAGCCCGACCCGGGGCGGGACTTTGGATACGCAGTATTTT; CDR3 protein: CASSPTRGGTLDTQYF
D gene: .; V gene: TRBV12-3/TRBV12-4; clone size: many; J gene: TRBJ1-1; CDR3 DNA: TGTGCCAGCAGTTTAAAAATTGGGTTGAACACTGAAGCTTTCTTT; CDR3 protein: CASSLKIGLNTEAFF
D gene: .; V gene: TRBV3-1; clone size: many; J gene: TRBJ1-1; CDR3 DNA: TGTGCCAGCAGCCGAGGACAGACAATGGAAGCTTTCTTT; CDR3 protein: CASSRGQTMEAFF
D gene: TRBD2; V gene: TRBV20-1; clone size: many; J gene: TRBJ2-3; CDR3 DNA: TGCAGTGCAGGCCCAACTAGCGGGGCAGATACGCAGTATTTT; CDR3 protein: CSAGPTSGADTQYF
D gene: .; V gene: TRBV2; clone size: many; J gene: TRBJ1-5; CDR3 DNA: TGTGCCAGCAGCGAGGGGGGGGCGCGAGGTCAGCCCCAGCATTTT; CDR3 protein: CASSEGGARGQPQHF
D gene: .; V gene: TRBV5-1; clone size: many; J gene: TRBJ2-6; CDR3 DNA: TGCGCCAGCAGCTCTCAGGGAACCGGGGCCAACGTCCTGACTTTC; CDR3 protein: CASSSQGTGANVLTF
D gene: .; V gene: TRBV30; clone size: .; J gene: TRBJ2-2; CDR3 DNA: TGTGCCTGGAGTGTACTAGTCTCCGTGATAAACACCGGGGAGCTGTTTTTT; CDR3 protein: CAWSVLVSVINTGELFF
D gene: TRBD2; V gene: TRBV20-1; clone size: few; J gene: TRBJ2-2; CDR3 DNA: TGCAGTGCTAGACTCGGACTAGCGGAAAACACCGGGGAGCTGTTTTTT; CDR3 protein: CSARLGLAENTGELFF
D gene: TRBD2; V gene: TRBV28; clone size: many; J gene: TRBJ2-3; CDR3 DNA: TGTGCCAGCACCCCAAAACTCCGACTAGCGGGAGCCTTAGATACGCAGTATTTT; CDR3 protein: CASTPKLRLAGALDTQYF
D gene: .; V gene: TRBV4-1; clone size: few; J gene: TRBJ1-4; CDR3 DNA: TGCGCCAGCAGCCAAGAGGCCGGGGGTGGAAAACTGTTTTTT; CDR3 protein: CASSQEAGGGKLFF
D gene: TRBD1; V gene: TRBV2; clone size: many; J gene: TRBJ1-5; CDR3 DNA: TGTGCCAGCAGTCAGATGGACAGGAACAATCAGCCCCAGCATTTT; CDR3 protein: CASSQMDRNNQPQHF
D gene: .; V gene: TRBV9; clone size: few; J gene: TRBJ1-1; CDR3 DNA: TGTGCCAGCAGCGTAGGTGGGGGGGTCGGCACTGAAGCTTTCTTT; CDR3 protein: CASSVGGGVGTEAFF
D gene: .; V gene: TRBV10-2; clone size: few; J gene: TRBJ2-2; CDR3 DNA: TGCGCCAGCAGTGAGTTGACCGGGGAGCTGTTTTTT; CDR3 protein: CASSELTGELFF
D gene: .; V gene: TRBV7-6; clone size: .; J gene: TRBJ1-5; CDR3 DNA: TGTGCCAGCATCGTCTCCGAAGGGGGCAATCAGCCCCAGCATTTT; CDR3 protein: CASIVSEGGNQPQHF
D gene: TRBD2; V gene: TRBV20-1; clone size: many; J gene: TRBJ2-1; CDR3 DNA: TGCAGTGCTGGGGGACTAGCGGGACTTAGGAATGAGCAGTTCTTC; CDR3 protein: CSAGGLAGLRNEQFF
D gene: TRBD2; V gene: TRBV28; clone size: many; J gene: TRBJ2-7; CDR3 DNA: TGTGCCAGCAGTAAGGGTGGACTAGCGGGGGCCGAGCAGTACTTC; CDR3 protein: CASSKGGLAGAEQYF
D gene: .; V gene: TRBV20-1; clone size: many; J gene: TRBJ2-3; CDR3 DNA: TGCAGTGCTAGAGACCCGACAGGCAGCACAGATACGCAGTATTTT; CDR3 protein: CSARDPTGSTDTQYF
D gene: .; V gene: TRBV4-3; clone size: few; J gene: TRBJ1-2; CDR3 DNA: TGCGCCAGCAGCCACGCGGGAGGGGTTGGGTCCTATGGCTACACCTTC; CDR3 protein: CASSHAGGVGSYGYTF
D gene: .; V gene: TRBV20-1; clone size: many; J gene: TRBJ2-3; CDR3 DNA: TGCAGTGCTAGCCTGAGCAAGGATACGCAGTATTTT; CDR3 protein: CSASLSKDTQYF
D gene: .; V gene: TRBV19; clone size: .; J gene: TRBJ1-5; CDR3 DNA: TGTGCCAGTACAGACGGCCATAGCAATCAGCCCCAGCATTTT; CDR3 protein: CASTDGHSNQPQHF
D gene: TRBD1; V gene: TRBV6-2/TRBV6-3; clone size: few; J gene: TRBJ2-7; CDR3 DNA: TGTGCCAGCAGTTACGACCGGGACAGGGCGAATGTCGGGCAGTACTTC; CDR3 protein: CASSYDRDRANVGQYF
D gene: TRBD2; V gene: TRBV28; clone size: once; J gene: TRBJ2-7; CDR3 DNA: TGTGCCAGCAGTTTCTCAAGGACTAGCGGGTACGAGCAGTACTTC; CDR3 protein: CASSFSRTSGYEQYF
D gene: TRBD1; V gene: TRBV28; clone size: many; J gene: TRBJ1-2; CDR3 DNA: TGTGCCAGCAGCGAGGGGACAGGGGGGTATGGCTACACCTTC; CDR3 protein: CASSEGTGGYGYTF
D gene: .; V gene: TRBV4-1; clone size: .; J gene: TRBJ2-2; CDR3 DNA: TGCGCCAGCAGCCAAGGGGTACTCTCGAGGACCGGGGAGCTGTTTTTT; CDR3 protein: CASSQGVLSRTGELFF
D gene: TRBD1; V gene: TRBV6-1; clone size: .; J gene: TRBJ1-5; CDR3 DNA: TGTGCCAGCGGGGCAGGGGGCTTTCAGCCCCAGCATTTT; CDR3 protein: CASGAGGFQPQHF
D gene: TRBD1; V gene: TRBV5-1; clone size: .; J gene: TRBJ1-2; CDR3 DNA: TGCGCCAGCAGCCCGGGACAGGGAATTGTAACTAGTGGCTACACCTTC; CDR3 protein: CASSPGQGIVTSGYTF
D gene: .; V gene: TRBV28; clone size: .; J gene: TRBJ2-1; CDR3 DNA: TGTGCCAGCAGCCCCTGGGACTCGTCTCTCAATGAGCAGTTCTTC; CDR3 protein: CASSPWDSSLNEQFF
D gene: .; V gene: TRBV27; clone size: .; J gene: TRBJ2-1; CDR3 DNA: TGTGCCAGCAGTCCACTCATCAGCTGGGACAATGAGCAGTTCTTC; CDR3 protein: CASSPLISWDNEQFF
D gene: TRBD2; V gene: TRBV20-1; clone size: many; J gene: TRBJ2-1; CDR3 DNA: TGCAGTGCTAGAGATACTAGCGGGAGGGAGCAGTTCTTC; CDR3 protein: CSARDTSGREQFF
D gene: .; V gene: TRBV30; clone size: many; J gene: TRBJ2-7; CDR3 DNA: TGTGCCTGGAGTGGGGGGAACTACGAGCAGTACTTC; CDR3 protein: CAWSGGNYEQYF
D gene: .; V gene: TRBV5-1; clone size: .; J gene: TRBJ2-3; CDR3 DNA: TGCACCAGCAGCTCGCAAGGCCTCACAGATACGCAGTATTTT; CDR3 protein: CTSSSQGLTDTQYF
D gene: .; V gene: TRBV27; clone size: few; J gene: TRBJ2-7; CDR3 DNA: TGTGCCAGCAGTTTAAGTGCAGGGGTTTCCTACGAGCAGTACTTC; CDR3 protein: CASSLSAGVSYEQYF
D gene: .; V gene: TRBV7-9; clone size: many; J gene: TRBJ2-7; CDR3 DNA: TGTGCCAGCAGCTTGCCAAGCTCCTACGAGCAGTACTTC; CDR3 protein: CASSLPSSYEQYF
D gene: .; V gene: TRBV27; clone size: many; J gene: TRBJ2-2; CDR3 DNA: TGTGCCAGCAGTTTATCGGGGCCCTCCTCCACCGGGGAGCTGTTTTTT; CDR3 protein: CASSLSGPSSTGELFF
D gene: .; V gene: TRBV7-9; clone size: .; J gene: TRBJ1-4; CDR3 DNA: TGTGCCAGCAGCCCGGAGACGGGACAACGGAATGAAAAACTGTTTTTT; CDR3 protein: CASSPETGQRNEKLFF
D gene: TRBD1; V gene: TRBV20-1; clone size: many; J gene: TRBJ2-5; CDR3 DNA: TGCAGTGCTAGAGATCCAGGACAGGGGGCGTTGGAGACCCAGTACTTC; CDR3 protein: CSARDPGQGALETQYF
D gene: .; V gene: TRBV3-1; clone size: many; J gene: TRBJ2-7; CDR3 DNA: TGTGCCAGCAGCCAAGACACGGGGTCCTACGAGCAGTACTTC; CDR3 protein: CASSQDTGSYEQYF
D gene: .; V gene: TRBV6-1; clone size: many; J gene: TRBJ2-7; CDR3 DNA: TGTGCCAGCGGTAAAGCGGGTAGCTCCTACGAGCAGTACTTC; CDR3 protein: CASGKAGSSYEQYF
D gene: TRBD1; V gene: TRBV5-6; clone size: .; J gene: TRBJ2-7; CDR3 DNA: TGTGCCAGCAGCTTGGGAATAGGGGGCTGGGGAGACTCCTACGAGCAGTACTTC; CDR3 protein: CASSLGIGGWGDSYEQYF
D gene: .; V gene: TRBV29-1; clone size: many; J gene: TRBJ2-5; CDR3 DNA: TGCAGCGTTTTAGGGGGTGGGTTTGAGACCCAGTACTTC; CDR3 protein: CSVLGGGFETQYF
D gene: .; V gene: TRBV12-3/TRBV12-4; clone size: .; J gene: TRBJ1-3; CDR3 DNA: TGTGCCGGCAGTTTACGACACCTTGGAAACACCATATATTTT; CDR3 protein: CAGSLRHLGNTIYF
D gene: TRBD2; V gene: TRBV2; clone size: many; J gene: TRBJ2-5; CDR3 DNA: TGTGCCAGCAGACCTCAAGCGGGAGGGCCAGAGACCCAGTACTTC; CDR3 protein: CASRPQAGGPETQYF
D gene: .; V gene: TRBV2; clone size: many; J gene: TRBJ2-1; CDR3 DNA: TGTGCCAGCAGTGACAGGGTCCTCTACAATGAGCAGTTCTTC; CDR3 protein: CASSDRVLYNEQFF
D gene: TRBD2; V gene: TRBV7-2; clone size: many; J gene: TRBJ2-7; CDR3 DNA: TGTGCCAGCAGCTTAGTGGTAGCGGGGAACTACGAGCAGTACTTC; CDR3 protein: CASSLVVAGNYEQYF
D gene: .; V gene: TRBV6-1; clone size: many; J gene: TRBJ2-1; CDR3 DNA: TGTGCCAGCCGAACGTCAGGGGGGACCTACAATGAGCAGTTCTTC; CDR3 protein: CASRTSGGTYNEQFF
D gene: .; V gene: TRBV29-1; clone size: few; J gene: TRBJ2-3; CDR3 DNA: TGCAGCGTTGTCGGGACGCCGAAGAGCACAGATACGCAGTATTTT; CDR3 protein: CSVVGTPKSTDTQYF
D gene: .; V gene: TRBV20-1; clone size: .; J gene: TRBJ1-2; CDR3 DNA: TGCAGTGCTAGTGACTACGGCTACACCTTC; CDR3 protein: CSASDYGYTF
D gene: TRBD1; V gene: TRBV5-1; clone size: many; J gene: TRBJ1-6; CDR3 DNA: TGCGCCAGCAGCTTGGACCTACCGACAGGGCGGAATTCACCCCTCCACTTT; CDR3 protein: CASSLDLPTGRNSPLHF
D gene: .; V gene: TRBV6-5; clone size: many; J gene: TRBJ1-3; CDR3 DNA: TGTGCCAGCAGTTACTTTACAGGTGGCGGTGGAAACACCATATATTTT; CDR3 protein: CASSYFTGGGGNTIYF